The 29 T cell receptor beta chains presented below share a single source sample, sequenced in a study of OX40 agonist ivuxolimab in advanced cancers. Clones were sequenced by immunoSEQ multiplex PCR, and TCRdb holds only the in-frame ones, with some missing. The repertoire holds 33,000 or so clones, with about four fifths as singletons. The input for sequencing was CD4+ or CD8+ T cells sorted from blood, taken in a trial of the OX40 agonist ivuxolimab. The receptors were gathered from an adult with an advanced solid tumor such as melanoma, head and neck, liver or kidney cancer.

This chain connects TRBV27 to TRBJ2-7; D unclear. Germline V lookup: CDR1 MNHEY, CDR2 SMNVEV (reference sequence). With 3 bases removed from V and 2 bases from J, the gap between germline ends came to 8 bases. This CDR3 is 13 amino acids long. The CDR3: CASSLRPTYEQYF. The CDR3 DNA is TGTGCCAGCAGTTTGAGACCCACCTACGAGCAGTACTTC.

This sequence joins TRBV18 and TRBJ1-1; D is possibly TRBD1 (5 bases). The CDR3 covers 13 residues. Trimming removed 6 bases at V and 4 bases at J, with 12 bases between. Germline V lookup: CDR1 KGHSH, CDR2 LQKENI. Here the CDR3 DNA reads TGTGCCAGCTCTCGGGACGGCCCCACTGAAGCTTTCTTT. It encodes CASSRDGPTEAFF.

The chain links TRBV7-9 to TRBJ2-5; D remains ambiguous. The V gene's germline CDR1 is SEHNR and CDR2 FQNEAQ (reference sequence). With 0 bases removed from V and 4 bases from J, the gap between germline ends came to 15 bases. The CDR3 is 16 residues long. CDR3: CASSLASVGSGETQYF. In nucleotides, the CDR3 is TGTGCCAGCAGCTTAGCTTCGGTGGGCTCGGGAGAGACCCAGTACTTC.

This clone counts as medium-sized. The J gene is TRBJ2-3, the V gene TRBV5-1; D remains ambiguous. Trimming took off 7 bases at V and 0 bases at J, with 12 bases between the two ends. CDR3 length: 14 residues. CDR1 is SGHRS and CDR2 is YFSETQ in the germline V gene. CDR3 bases: TGCGCCAGCCAGGCTAGAACTAGCACAGATACGCAGTATTTT. Translating it yields CASQARTSTDTQYF.

This clone is a singleton in its sample. V is TRBV30 and J is TRBJ2-7, with a possible D match to TRBD2 (5 bases). V shed 0 bases and J shed 5 bases, with 11 bases lying between them. This CDR3 spans 13 amino acids. The germline gives CDR1 GTSNPN, CDR2 SVGIG (reference sequence). Here the CDR3 reads CAWSVRKGDEQYF. The CDR3 bases are TGTGCCTGGAGTGTACGGAAGGGAGACGAGCAGTACTTC.

The chain joins TRBV6-1 to TRBJ1-4; D is unresolved. In germline, CDR1 is MNHNS, CDR2 SASEGT. The CDR3 length is 13 residues. Trimming cost V 3 bases and J 8 bases, with 10 bases left between them. The CDR3 nucleotides read TGTGCCAGCAGTGACGTCAGGAACGAAAAACTGTTTTTT. Its translation is CASSDVRNEKLFF.

The chain has TRBV19 and TRBJ2-7, with 9 bases fitting TRBD1. With 8 bases clipped from V and 5 bases from J, the junction kept 1 base outside the gene matches. Per the germline V gene, CDR1 is LNHDA and CDR2 is SQIVND (reference sequence). The CDR3 is made up of 11 amino acids. In DNA form, the CDR3 reads TGTGCCAGTGGACAGGGGAACGAGCAGTACTTC. Its protein is CASGQGNEQYF.

The chain carries TRBV2 and TRBJ1-5; TRBD1 agrees at 8 bases. The CDR3 extends over 15 amino acids. Germline V gene lookup returns CDR1 SNHLY and CDR2 FYNNEI. V was pared by 6 bases and J by 7 bases, with 11 bases of the junction left unmatched. This CDR3 reads CASRAQGVLGQPQHF. The DNA for the CDR3 is TGTGCCAGCAGAGCACAGGGGGTCCTCGGCCAGCCCCAGCATTTT.

V usage is TRBV9 and J usage is TRBJ2-3, with D perhaps TRBD2 (5 bases). Trimming pared 4 bases from V and 0 bases from J, leaving 15 bases between. The CDR3 consists of 16 residues. CDR1 is SGDLS and CDR2 is YYNGEE in the germline V gene. The CDR3 nucleotides are TGTGCCAGCAGCCCTTATGTGGGAGTCAGCACAGATACGCAGTATTTT. Translated: CASSPYVGVSTDTQYF.

This clone came up a few times. The chain joins TRBV29-1 to TRBJ2-2, with 10 bases identical to TRBD2. The CDR3 length is 14 residues. V shed 5 bases and J 5 bases; nucleotides not matched to a gene: 5. Germline V gene data show CDR1 as SQVTM and CDR2 as ANQGSEA. CDR3 region: CSVFLAGETGELFF. CDR3 nucleotides: TGCAGCGTTTTCCTAGCGGGAGAAACCGGGGAGCTGTTTTTT.

This clone was seen a handful of times. The chain uses TRBV6-1 and TRBJ1-5; 8 bases match TRBD1. Germline values: CDR1 MNHNS, CDR2 SASEGT. The ends lost 6 bases at V and 3 bases at J; junction bases unmatched: 7. The CDR3 has 15 residues. This chain's CDR3 is CASRLDRADNQPQHF. The CDR3 region has the DNA TGTGCCAGCAGGCTGGACAGGGCGGACAATCAGCCCCAGCATTTT.

This clone was seen once. The chain has TRBV7-2 and TRBJ1-2, with no clear D. There are 15 residues in the CDR3. V was pared by 4 bases and J by 4 bases, with 16 bases between. Germline V gene lookup returns CDR1 SGHTA and CDR2 FQGNSA. The CDR3 protein is CASSSSSFALYGYTF. CDR3 DNA: TGTGCCAGCAGCTCGTCTTCTTTCGCCCTCTATGGCTACACCTTC.

The sample holds a few counts of this clone. The rearrangement links TRBV4-2 to TRBJ2-7; 9 nucleotides line up with TRBD2. Trimming removed 3 bases from V and 1 base from J; junction bases left unmatched: 4. The CDR3 sequence is 15 residues long. Germline-derived CDR1 and CDR2 are LGHNA and YNFKEQ. CDR3 sequence reads: CASSQGLALSYEQYF. In DNA form, the CDR3 reads TGTGCCAGCAGCCAGGGACTAGCACTGTCCTACGAGCAGTACTTC.

The chain links TRBV11-2 to TRBJ2-1; D is possibly TRBD1 or TRBD2 (5 bases each). Germline-derived CDR1 and CDR2 are SGHAT and FQNNGV. Trimming removed 4 bases at V and 8 bases at J, with 15 bases between. CDR3 length: 14 amino acids. CDR3 amino acids: CASSSGTIADEQFF. CDR3 DNA sequence: TGTGCCAGCAGCTCCGGGACCATTGCGGATGAGCAGTTCTTC.

V is TRBV6-1 and J is TRBJ1-4, with D uncertain. The CDR3 consists of 14 residues. Germline values: CDR1 MNHNS, CDR2 SASEGT. Trimming removed 5 bases from V and 1 base from J, with 8 bases in between. The CDR3 spells CASSSGGTNEKLFF. For the CDR3, the DNA is TGTGCCAGCAGTTCTGGAGGAACTAATGAAAAACTGTTTTTT.

This clone counts as large. CDR3 sequence reads: CASTFGGANEQFF. CDR3 coding DNA: TGTGCCAGCACTTTCGGGGGGGCGAATGAGCAGTTCTTC. The V gene is TRBV27, the J gene TRBJ2-1, with TRBD2 identical over 8 bases. The V gene's germline CDR1 is MNHEY and CDR2 SMNVEV (reference sequence). J was trimmed by 7 bases and V by 7 bases; bases with no gene match: 6. This CDR3 region has 13 residues.

This clone appeared a single time. The chain couples TRBV6-5 to TRBJ2-4; TRBD2 matches at 8 bases. CDR1 and CDR2 (germline): MNHEY, SVGAGI. After removal of 7 bases from V and 3 bases from J, the junction contained 8 bases not matched to a gene. CDR3 length: 15 amino acids. In DNA, the CDR3 is TGTGCCAGCACGGACGGGGGGGCAGACAAAAACATTCAGTACTTC. It is translated as CASTDGGADKNIQYF.

This clone appeared a few times. V gene TRBV5-1 combines with J gene TRBJ2-7, with D uncertain. Trimming left V 5 bases short and J 2 bases short, with 8 bases between. Germline V lookup: CDR1 SGHRS, CDR2 YFSETQ. CDR3 length equals 12 residues. In DNA, the CDR3 is TGCGCCAGCAGTGCAGATGCCTACGAGCAGTACTTC. Protein product: CASSADAYEQYF.

About this clone: In the same sample, other DNA sequences code for this CDR3. The rearrangement links TRBV6-6 to TRBJ2-5, with 8 bases matching TRBD2. Per germline, CDR1 MNHNY and CDR2 SVGAGI (reference sequence). J gave up 4 bases and V 2 bases, and 6 bases lay outside the gene matches. This CDR3 is 15 amino acids long. CDR3 coding DNA: TGTGCCAGCAGTTACCGGGCGGGGGGCCCAGAGACCCAGTACTTC. It specifies CASSYRAGGPETQYF.

The V and J genes are TRBV5-8 and TRBJ2-2; D remains ambiguous. This CDR3 contains 13 residues. The ends were cut back, 4 bases at V and 7 bases at J, with 11 bases in the middle. CDR1 and CDR2 (germline): SGHTS, YDEGEE. The DNA of the CDR3 is TGTGCCAGCAGCCCGCGGATGCTCGGGGAGCTGTTTTTT. Protein: CASSPRMLGELFF.

The chain combines TRBV6-1 with TRBJ2-5; 8 bases are a match to TRBD1. Germline CDR1 and CDR2: MNHNS and SASEGT. The CDR3 consists of 14 residues. V shed 6 bases and J 5 bases; nucleotides not matched to a gene: 8. Written as DNA, the CDR3 is TGTGCCAGCAGCTCAGGGGGCGCGGAGGAGACCCAGTACTTC. This sequence encodes CASSSGGAEETQYF.

This clone has a handful of counts. The J gene is TRBJ2-1, the V gene TRBV4-2; TRBD2 aligns across 12 bases. This CDR3 spans 15 amino acids. Germline V gene data show CDR1 as LGHNA and CDR2 as YNFKEQ. The V segment lost 6 bases and the J segment 7 bases; nucleotides outside the gene matches: 7. In nucleotides, the CDR3 is TGTGCCAGCAGTGACGGGACTAGCGGGCAGAATGAGCAGTTCTTC. Translation gives CASSDGTSGQNEQFF.

The chain has TRBV16 and TRBJ1-1; D gene unclear. There are 12 residues in the CDR3. Trimming left V 7 bases short and J 7 bases short, with 13 bases between. Germline assignment: CDR1 KGHSY and CDR2 FQNENV. In nucleotides, the CDR3 is TGTGCCAGCACCCCACCAGTATTTGAAGCTTTCTTT. Its protein is CASTPPVFEAFF.

This clone occurred once. The chain has TRBV7-3 and TRBJ2-2, with D possibly matching TRBD2 (6 bases). The length of the CDR3 is 16 residues. CDR1 is SGHTA and CDR2 is FQGTGA in the germline V gene. Trimming took 4 bases from V and 5 from J, leaving 17 bases between them. The CDR3 DNA follows: TGTGCCAGCAGCTACCCGGCCGGGGAGGTGACCGGGGAGCTGTTTTTT. Protein product: CASSYPAGEVTGELFF.

This rearrangement joins TRBV28 to TRBJ2-6; TRBD1 matches at 7 bases. The V gene end was trimmed by 5 bases and the J gene end by 2 bases; junction bases not matched to a gene: 3. The germline V gene has CDR1 MDHEN and CDR2 SYDVKM. The CDR3 runs to 15 residues. Written as DNA, the CDR3 is TGTGCCAGCAGTAACGACAGGGCTGGGGCCAACGTCCTGACTTTC. Translating it yields CASSNDRAGANVLTF.

J is TRBJ2-5 and V is TRBV9; 7 nucleotides agree with TRBD2. TRBJ2-7 matches the DNA end more closely, so the J call is doubtful. This CDR3 spans 14 amino acids. Germline CDR1 reads SGDLS; CDR2 reads YYNGEE. CDR3 sequence: CASSVGRTRDEQYF. The DNA of the CDR3 is TGTGCCAGCAGCGTAGGTAGGACTAGGGACGAGCAGTACTTC.

This clone has a handful of counts. The rearrangement joins TRBV10-2 to TRBJ2-7; D gene ambiguous. Trimming pared 5 bases from V and 1 base from J, leaving 6 bases between. Per the germline V gene, CDR1 is WSHSY and CDR2 is SAAADI. This CDR3 has 12 residues. The CDR3 coding sequence is TGCGCCAGCAGTACCCAGTCCTACGAGCAGTACTTC. Residues: CASSTQSYEQYF.

This chain joins TRBV11-3 and TRBJ2-3; D ambiguous. This CDR3 is 13 amino acids long. V gave up 5 bases and J gave up 5 bases, with 11 bases separating them. CDR1 SGHNT and CDR2 YENEEA come from the germline V gene. This chain's CDR3 is CASSLTLLDTQYF. CDR3 nucleotides: TGTGCCAGCAGCCTTACACTTTTAGATACGCAGTATTTT.

This chain links TRBV2 with TRBJ2-5; no reliable D call. The J call is in doubt because the DNA end fits TRBJ2-7 better. Germline lookup yields CDR1 SNHLY and CDR2 FYNNEI. The CDR3 is 13 amino acids. Here the CDR3 reads CASSVVVLDEQYF. CDR3 bases: TGTGCCAGCAGTGTAGTGGTCCTGGACGAGCAGTACTTC.